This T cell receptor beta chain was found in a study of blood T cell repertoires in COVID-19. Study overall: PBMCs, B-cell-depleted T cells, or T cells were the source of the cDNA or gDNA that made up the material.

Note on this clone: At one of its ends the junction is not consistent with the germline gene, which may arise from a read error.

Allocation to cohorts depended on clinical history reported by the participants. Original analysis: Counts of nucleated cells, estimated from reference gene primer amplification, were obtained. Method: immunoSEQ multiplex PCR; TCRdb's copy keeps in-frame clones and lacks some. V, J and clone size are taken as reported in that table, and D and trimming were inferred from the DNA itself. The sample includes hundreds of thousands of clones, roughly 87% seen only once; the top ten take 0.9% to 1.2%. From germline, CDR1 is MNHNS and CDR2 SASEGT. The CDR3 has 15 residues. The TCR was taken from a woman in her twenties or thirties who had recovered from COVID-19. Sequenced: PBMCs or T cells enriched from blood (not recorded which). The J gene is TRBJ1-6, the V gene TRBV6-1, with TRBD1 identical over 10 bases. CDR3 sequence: CASNEWGQGNSPLHF. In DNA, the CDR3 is TGTGCCAGCAATGAATGGGGACAGGGGAATTCACCCCTCCACTTT.